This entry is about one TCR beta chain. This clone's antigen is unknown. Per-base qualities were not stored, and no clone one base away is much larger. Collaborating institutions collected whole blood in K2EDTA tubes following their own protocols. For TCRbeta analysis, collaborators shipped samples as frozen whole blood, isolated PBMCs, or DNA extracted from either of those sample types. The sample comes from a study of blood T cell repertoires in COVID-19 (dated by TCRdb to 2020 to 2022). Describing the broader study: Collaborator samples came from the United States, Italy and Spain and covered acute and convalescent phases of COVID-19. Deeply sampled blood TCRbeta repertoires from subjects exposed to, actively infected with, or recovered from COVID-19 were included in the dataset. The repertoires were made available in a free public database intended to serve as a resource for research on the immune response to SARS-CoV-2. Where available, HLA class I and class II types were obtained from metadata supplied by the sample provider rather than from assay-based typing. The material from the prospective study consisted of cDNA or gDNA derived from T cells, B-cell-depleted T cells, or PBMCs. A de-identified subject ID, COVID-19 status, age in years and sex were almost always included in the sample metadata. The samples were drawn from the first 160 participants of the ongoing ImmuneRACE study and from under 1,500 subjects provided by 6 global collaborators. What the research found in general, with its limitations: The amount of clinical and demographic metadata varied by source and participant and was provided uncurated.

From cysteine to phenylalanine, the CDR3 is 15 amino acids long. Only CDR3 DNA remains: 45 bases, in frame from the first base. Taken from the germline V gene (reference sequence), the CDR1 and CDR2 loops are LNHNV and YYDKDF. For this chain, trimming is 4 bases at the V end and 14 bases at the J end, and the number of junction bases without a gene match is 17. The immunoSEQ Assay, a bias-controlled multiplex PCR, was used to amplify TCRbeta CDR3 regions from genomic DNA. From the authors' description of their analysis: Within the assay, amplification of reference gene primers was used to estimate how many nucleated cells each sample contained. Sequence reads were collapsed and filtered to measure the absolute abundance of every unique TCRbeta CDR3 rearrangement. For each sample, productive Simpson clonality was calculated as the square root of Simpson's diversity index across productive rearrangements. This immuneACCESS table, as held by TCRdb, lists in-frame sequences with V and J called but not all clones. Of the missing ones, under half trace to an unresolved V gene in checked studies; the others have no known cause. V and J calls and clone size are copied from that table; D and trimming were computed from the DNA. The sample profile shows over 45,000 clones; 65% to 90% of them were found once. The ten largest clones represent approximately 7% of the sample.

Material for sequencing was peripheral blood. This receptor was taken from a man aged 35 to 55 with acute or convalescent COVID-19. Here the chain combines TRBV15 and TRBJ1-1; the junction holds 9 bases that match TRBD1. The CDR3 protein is CATSTLKGQGLLRFF. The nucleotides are TGTGCCACCAGCACCCTCAAAGGACAGGGGTTGCTTCGGTTCTTT. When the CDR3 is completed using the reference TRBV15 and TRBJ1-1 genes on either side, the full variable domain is DAMVIQNPRYQVTQFGKPVTLSCSQTLNHNVMYWYQQKSSQAPKLLFHYYDKDFNNEADTPDNFQSRRPNTSFCFLDIRSPGLGDTAMYLCATSTLKGQGLLRFFGQGTRLTVV.